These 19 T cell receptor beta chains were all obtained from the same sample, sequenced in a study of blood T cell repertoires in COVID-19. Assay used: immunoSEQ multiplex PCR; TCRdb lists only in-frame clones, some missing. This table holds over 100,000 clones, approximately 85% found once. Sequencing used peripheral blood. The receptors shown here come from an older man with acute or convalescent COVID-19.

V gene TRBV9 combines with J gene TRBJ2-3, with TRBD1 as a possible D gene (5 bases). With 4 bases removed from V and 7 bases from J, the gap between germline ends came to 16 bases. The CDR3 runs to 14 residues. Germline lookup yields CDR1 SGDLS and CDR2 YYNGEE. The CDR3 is CASSPRTQLNTQYF. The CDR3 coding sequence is TGTGCCAGCAGCCCCCGGACACAACTCAATACGCAGTATTTT.

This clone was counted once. CDR3 sequence reads: CASGDRVQPQHF. The CDR3, as DNA: TGTGCCAGCGGCGACAGGGTTCAGCCCCAGCATTTT. The chain joins TRBV7-8 to TRBJ1-5; 7 bases fit TRBD1. Germline V gives CDR1 SGHVS, CDR2 FQNEAQ. The CDR3 consists of 12 residues. The junction had 4 bases not matched to a gene; V was cut back by 8 bases and J by 6 bases.

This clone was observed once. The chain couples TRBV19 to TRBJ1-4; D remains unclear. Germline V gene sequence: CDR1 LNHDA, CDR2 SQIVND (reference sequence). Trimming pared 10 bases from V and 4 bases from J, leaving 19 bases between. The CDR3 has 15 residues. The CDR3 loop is CATTPGRVVNEKLFF. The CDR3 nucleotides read TGTGCCACCACTCCCGGTCGGGTCGTTAATGAAAAACTGTTTTTT.

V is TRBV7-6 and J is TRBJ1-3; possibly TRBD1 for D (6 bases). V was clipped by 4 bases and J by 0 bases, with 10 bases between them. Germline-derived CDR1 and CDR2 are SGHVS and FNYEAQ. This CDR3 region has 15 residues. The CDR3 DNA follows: TGTGCCAGCAGCTCAGGGGCCAACTCTGGAAACACCATATATTTT. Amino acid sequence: CASSSGANSGNTIYF.

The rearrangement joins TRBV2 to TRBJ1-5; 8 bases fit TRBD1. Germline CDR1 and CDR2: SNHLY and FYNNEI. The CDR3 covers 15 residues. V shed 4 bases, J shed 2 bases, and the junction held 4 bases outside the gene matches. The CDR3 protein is CASSGPGQGNQPQHF. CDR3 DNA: TGTGCCAGCAGTGGACCGGGACAGGGCAATCAGCCCCAGCATTTT.

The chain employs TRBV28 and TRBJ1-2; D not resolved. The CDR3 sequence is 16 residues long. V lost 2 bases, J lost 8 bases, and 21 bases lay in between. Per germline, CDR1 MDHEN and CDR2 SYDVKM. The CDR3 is CASSLSEAGLRGGYTF. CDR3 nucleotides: TGTGCCAGCAGTTTAAGCGAAGCCGGCCTACGTGGGGGCTACACCTTC.

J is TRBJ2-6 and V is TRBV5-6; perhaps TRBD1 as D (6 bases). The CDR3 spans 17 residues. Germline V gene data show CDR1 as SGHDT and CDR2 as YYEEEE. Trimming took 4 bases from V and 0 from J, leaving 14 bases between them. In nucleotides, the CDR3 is TGTGCCAGCAGCCCATGGACAGTTAGCTCTGGGGCCAACGTCCTGACTTTC. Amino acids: CASSPWTVSSGANVLTF.

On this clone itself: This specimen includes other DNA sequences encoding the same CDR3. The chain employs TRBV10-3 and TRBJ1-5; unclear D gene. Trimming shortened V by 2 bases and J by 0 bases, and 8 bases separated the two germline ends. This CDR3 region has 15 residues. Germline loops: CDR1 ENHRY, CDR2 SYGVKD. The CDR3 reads CAISEGQDSNQPQHF. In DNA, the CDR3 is TGTGCCATCAGTGAGGGGCAGGATAGCAATCAGCCCCAGCATTTT.

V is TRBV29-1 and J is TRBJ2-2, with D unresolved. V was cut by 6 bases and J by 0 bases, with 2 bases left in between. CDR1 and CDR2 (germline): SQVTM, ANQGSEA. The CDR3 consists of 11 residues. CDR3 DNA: TGCAGCGTCACGAACACCGGGGAGCTGTTTTTT. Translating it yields CSVTNTGELFF.

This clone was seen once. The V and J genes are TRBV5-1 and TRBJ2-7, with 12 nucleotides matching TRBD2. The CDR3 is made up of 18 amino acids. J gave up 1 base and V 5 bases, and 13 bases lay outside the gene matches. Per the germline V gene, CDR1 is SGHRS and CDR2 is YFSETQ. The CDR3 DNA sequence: TGCGCCAGCAGTCGGACTAGCGGGATCCAGATCGGGTCCTACGAGCAGTACTTC. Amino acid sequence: CASSRTSGIQIGSYEQYF.

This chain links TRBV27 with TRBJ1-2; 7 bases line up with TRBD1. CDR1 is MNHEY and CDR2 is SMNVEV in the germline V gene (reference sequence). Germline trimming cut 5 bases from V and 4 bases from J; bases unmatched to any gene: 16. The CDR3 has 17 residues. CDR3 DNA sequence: TGTGCCAGCAGTCCCGCTCAGGGGGGACCTCTTTTCTATGGCTACACCTTC. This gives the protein CASSPAQGGPLFYGYTF.

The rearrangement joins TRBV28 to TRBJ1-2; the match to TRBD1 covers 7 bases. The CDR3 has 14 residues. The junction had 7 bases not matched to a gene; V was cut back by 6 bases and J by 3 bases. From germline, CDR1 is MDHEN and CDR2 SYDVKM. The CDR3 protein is CASSPPQGDYGYTF. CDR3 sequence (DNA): TGTGCCAGCAGCCCACCCCAGGGGGACTATGGCTACACCTTC.

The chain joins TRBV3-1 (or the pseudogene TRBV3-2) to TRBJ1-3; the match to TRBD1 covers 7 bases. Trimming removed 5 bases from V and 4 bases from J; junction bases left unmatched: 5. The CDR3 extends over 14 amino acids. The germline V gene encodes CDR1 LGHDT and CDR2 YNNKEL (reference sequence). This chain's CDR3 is CASSGTDEGNTIYF. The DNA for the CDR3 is TGTGCCAGCAGCGGGACAGACGAGGGAAACACCATATATTTT.

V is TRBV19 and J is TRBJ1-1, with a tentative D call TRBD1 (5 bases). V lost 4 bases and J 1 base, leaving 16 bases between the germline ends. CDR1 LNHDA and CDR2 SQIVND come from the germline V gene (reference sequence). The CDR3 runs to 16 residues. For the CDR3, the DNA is TGTGCCAGTAGTAAGCCAACGGGCAGGGAGAACACTGAAGCTTTCTTT. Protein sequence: CASSKPTGRENTEAFF.

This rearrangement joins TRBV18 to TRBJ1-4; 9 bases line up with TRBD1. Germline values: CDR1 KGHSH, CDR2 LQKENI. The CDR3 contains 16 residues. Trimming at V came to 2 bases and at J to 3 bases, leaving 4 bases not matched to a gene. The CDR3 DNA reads TGTGCCAGCTCACCAACAGGGGGCGCACCTAATGAAAAACTGTTTTTT. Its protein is CASSPTGGAPNEKLFF.

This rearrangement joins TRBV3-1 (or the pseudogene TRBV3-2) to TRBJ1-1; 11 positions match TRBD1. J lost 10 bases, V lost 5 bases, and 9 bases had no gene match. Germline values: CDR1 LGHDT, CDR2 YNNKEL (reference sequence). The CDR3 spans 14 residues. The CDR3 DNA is TGTGCCAGCAGCGGCCGGGACAGGGGGACTATAGCTTTCTTT. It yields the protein CASSGRDRGTIAFF.

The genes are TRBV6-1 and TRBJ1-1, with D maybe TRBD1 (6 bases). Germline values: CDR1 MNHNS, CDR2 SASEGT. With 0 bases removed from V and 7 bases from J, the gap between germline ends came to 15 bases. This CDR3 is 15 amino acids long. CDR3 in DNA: TGTGCCAGCAGTGAAGCATTAGGGACAATCTTTGAAGCTTTCTTT. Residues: CASSEALGTIFEAFF.

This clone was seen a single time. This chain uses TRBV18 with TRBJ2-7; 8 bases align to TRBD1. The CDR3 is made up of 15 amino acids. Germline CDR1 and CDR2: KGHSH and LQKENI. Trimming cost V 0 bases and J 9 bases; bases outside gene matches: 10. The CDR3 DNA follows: TGTGCCAGCTCACCACCTTTTCAGGGGGCGACTCGGCAGTACTTC. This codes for CASSPPFQGATRQYF.

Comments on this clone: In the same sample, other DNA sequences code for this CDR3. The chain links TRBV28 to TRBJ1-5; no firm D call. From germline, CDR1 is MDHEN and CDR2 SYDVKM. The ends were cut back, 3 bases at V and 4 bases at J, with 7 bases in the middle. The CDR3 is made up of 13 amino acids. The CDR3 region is CASSLVENQPQHF. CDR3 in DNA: TGTGCCAGCAGTTTGGTGGAGAATCAGCCCCAGCATTTT.